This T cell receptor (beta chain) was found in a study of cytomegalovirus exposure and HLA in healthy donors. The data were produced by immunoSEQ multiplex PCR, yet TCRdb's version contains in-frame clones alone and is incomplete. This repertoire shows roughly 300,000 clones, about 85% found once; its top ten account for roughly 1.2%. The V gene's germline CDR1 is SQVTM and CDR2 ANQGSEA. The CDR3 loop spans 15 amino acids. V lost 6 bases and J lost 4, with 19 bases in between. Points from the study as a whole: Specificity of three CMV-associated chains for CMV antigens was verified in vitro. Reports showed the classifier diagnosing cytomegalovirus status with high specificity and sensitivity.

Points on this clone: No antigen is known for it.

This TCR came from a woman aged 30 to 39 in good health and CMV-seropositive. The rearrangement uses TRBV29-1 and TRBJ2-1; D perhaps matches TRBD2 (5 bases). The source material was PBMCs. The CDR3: CSVGVVASSYNEQFF. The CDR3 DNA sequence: TGCAGCGTGGGCGTAGTAGCGAGCTCGTACAATGAGCAGTTCTTC.